The source of this TCR beta chain is a study of PD-L1 blockade in urothelial cancer. Study information: Atezolizumab at 1,200 mg intravenously every 3 weeks was started by patients around 2014.

The CDR3 loop spans 11 amino acids. The V end was cut by 4 bases, the J end by 9 bases, with 10 bases between. The V gene's germline CDR1 is ENHRY and CDR2 SYGVKD. The repertoire was sequenced with immunoSEQ multiplex PCR; TCRdb's copy has only in-frame clones and lacks some. The sample carries around 53,000 clones, around 85% recorded once. Time point: peripheral blood 6 weeks after treatment start. The rearrangement joins TRBV10-3 to TRBJ2-7; no clear D. The source was PBMCs, collected around atezolizumab (anti-PD-L1) treatment. The clonotype comes from a man aged 50-59 years with urothelial cancer. CDR3 sequence (DNA): TGTGCCATCAGTGGAAGAGCAGGGCAGTACTTC. It encodes CAISGRAGQYF.